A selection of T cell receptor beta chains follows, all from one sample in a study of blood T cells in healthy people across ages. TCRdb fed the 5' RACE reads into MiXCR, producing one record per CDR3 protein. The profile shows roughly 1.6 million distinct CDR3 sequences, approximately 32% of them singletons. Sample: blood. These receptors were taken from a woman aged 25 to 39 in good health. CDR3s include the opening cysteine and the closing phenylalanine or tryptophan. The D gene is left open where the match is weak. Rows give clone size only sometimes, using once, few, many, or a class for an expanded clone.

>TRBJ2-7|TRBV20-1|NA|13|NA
TGCAGTGCTAGAGCCCCTAGCGACTACGAGCAGTACTTC
CSARAPSDYEQYF
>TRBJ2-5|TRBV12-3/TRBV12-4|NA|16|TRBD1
TGTGCCAGCAGACCGGGACAGGGGGTACGCCAAGAGACCCAGTACTTC
CASRPGQGVRQETQYF
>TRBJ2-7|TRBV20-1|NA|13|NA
TGCAGTGCTATCTGGAAACCTGGAGATGAGCAGTACTTC
CSAIWKPGDEQYF
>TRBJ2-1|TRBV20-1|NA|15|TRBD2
TGCAGTGCTCCTAGAAGCGGGATCGGTAGTAATGAGCAGTTCTTC
CSAPRSGIGSNEQFF
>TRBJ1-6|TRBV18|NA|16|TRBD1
TGTGCCAGCTCTCCTTACGGGACAGGGGAAGGTTCACCCCTCCACTTT
CASSPYGTGEGSPLHF
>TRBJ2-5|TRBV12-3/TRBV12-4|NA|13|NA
TGTGCCAGCACCGTTAGCGGCCGCCAGACCCAGTACTTC
CASTVSGRQTQYF
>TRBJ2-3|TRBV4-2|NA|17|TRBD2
TGTGCCAGCAGCCAGGAGGGAGGGACGGGAGTAACAGATACGCAGTATTTT
CASSQEGGTGVTDTQYF
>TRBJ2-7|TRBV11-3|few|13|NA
TGTGCCAGCAGCTTGGGTCCCCGGGACGAGCAGTACTTC
CASSLGPRDEQYF
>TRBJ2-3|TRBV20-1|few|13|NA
TGCAGTGCTAGAGTCCGGGCCACAGATACGCAGTATTTT
CSARVRATDTQYF
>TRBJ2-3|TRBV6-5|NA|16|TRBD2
TGTGCCAGCAGTTACTTACTAGCGGGGGGGCAAGATACGCAGTATTTT
CASSYLLAGGQDTQYF
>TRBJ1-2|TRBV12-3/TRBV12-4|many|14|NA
TGTGCCAGCAGCCTGGGACAACGGGGAGGAGGCTACACCTTC
CASSLGQRGGGYTF
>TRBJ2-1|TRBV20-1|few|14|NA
TGCAGTGCTACTGGGGCCGGGCCCTACAATGAGCAGTTCTTC
CSATGAGPYNEQFF
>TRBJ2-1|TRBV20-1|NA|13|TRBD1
TGCAGCTACGAGGGGACAGGGCGCAATGAGCAGTTCTTC
CSYEGTGRNEQFF
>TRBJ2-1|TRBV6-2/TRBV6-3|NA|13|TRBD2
TGTGCCAGCACCGAGACTAGCCGGAATGAGCAGTTCTTC
CASTETSRNEQFF
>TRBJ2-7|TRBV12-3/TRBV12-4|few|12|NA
TGTGCCAGCAGGCTGGGGCTATACGAGCAGTACTTC
CASRLGLYEQYF
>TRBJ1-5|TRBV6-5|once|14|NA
TGTGCCAGCAGCCCCGCTCCCATGGATCAGCCCCAGCATTTT
CASSPAPMDQPQHF
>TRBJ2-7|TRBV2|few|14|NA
TGTGCCAGCAGTGAAGGGGTTAGTCGAGAGGCCCAGTACTTC
CASSEGVSREAQYF
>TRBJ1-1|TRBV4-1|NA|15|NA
TGCGCCAGCAGCCAAGGGACGAGGATGAACACTGAAGCTTTCTTT
CASSQGTRMNTEAFF
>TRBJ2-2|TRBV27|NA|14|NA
TGTGCCAGCAGTTTAAGCGCAGTGGCCGGGGAGCTGTTTTTT
CASSLSAVAGELFF
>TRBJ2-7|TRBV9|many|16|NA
TGTGCCAGCAGCGTCGGAACGGGACTGTACTCCTACGAGCAGTACTTC
CASSVGTGLYSYEQYF
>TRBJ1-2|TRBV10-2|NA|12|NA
TGCGCCAGCAGTGAGGGGGCTGGGGGCTACACCTTC
CASSEGAGGYTF
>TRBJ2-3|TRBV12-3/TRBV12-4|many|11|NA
TGTGCCTCCAGGGCGGCAGATACGCAGTATTTT
CASRAADTQYF
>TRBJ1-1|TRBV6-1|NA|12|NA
TGTGCCAGCACCGAAGGGGTAACTGAAGCTTTCTTT
CASTEGVTEAFF